These 32 T cell receptor beta chains came from one sample sequenced in a study of cytomegalovirus exposure and HLA in healthy donors. Clones were read by immunoSEQ multiplex PCR, and TCRdb kept only the in-frame ones, dropping some. The sample lists under 200,000 clones, roughly 89% occurring once. The sequenced sample was PBMCs. The source is a woman under 30 in good health and CMV-seropositive.

The chain combines TRBV27 with TRBJ2-1; 8 bases line up with TRBD2. With V trimmed by 3 bases and J by 5 bases, 3 bases remained unmatched. The germline V gene has CDR1 MNHEY and CDR2 SMNVEV (reference sequence). CDR3 length: 14 residues. The CDR3 sequence is CASSFGSGDNEQFF. The CDR3 coding sequence is TGTGCCAGCAGTTTCGGTAGCGGGGACAATGAGCAGTTCTTC.

The V gene is TRBV18, the J gene TRBJ2-4; 8 positions match TRBD1. The CDR3 has 13 amino acids. Germline CDR1 reads KGHSH; CDR2 reads LQKENI. With 5 bases clipped from V and 5 bases from J, the junction kept 2 bases outside the gene matches. The CDR3 reads CASSTGQENIQYF. The DNA of the CDR3 is TGTGCCAGCTCAACGGGACAGGAAAACATTCAGTACTTC.

The chain couples TRBV30 to TRBJ1-1; TRBD1 aligns across 7 bases. Germline CDR1 and CDR2: GTSNPN and SVGIG (reference sequence). Losses at the gene ends were 2 bases for V and 4 bases for J; bases not matched to a gene: 4. The CDR3 is 13 residues long. This CDR3 reads CAWSRDRGTEAFF. The CDR3 DNA reads as TGTGCCTGGAGTAGGGACAGAGGCACTGAAGCTTTCTTT.

The chain uses TRBV13 and TRBJ1-1, with a tentative D call TRBD1 (5 bases). CDR1 is PRHDT, CDR2 FYEKMQ, per germline (reference sequence). Trimming stripped 2 bases from V and 0 bases from J, with 13 bases between. The CDR3 runs to 16 residues. CDR3 bases: TGTGCCAGCAGCTTAAAAGGGGAAGGTATGAACACTGAAGCTTTCTTT. Its translation is CASSLKGEGMNTEAFF.

V and J are TRBV4-1 and TRBJ2-5; 8 bases match TRBD1. The CDR3 length is 15 residues. The V gene's germline CDR1 is MGHRA and CDR2 YSYEKL. The J segment lost 3 bases and the V segment lost 5 bases, leaving 8 bases of the junction unmatched. The CDR3 is CASSKGQGIEETQYF. CDR3 coding DNA: TGCGCCAGCAGCAAAGGACAGGGCATTGAAGAGACCCAGTACTTC.

Here the CDR3 DNA reads TGCGCCAGCAGCTTGGGACTGCTGAACACCGGGGAGCTGTTTTTT. Amino acid sequence: CASSLGLLNTGELFF. The chain couples TRBV5-1 to TRBJ2-2, with D unresolved. V lost 0 bases, J lost 1 base, and 7 bases lay in between. CDR1 is SGHRS, CDR2 YFSETQ, per germline. This CDR3 spans 15 amino acids.

The gene calls are TRBV15 and TRBJ2-2; D unresolved. The V end was cut by 0 bases, the J end by 1 base, with 12 bases between. The CDR3 covers 17 residues. Per the germline V gene, CDR1 is LNHNV and CDR2 is YYDKDF (reference sequence). The CDR3 DNA sequence: TGTGCCACCAGCAGAGAAGGAGTCTCGAAGAACACCGGGGAGCTGTTTTTT. As protein: CATSREGVSKNTGELFF.

The chain has TRBV5-1 and TRBJ1-2; 7 bases map to TRBD1. Looked up from germline, CDR1 is SGHRS and CDR2 is YFSETQ. The CDR3 sequence is 15 residues long. V lost 4 bases, J lost 4 bases, and 10 bases stayed unmatched. CDR3 loop: CASSPRQGPVYGYTF. DNA of the CDR3: TGCGCCAGCAGCCCTCGACAGGGTCCAGTCTATGGCTACACCTTC.

This chain connects TRBV4-1 to TRBJ1-2; the match to TRBD1 covers 9 bases. The germline V gene has CDR1 MGHRA and CDR2 YSYEKL. V lost 1 base, J lost 6 bases, and 6 bases stayed unmatched. The CDR3 has 15 amino acids. The DNA of the CDR3 is TGCGCCAGCAGCCAAGCTACTCGGACAGGGGATGGCTACACCTTC. Translating it yields CASSQATRTGDGYTF.

This rearrangement joins TRBV7-3 to TRBJ1-1; maybe TRBD1 (5 bases). The CDR3 consists of 13 residues. Germline-derived CDR1 and CDR2 are SGHTA and FQGTGA. Trimming removed 4 bases from V and 2 bases from J, with 8 bases in between. Here the CDR3 DNA reads TGTGCCAGCAGCTGGAGGGGAAACACTGAAGCTTTCTTT. It codes for CASSWRGNTEAFF. The variable domain in full, with the rest retrieved from reference TRBV7-3 and TRBJ1-1, is GAGVSQTPSNKVTEKGKYVELRCDPISGHTALYWYRQSLGQGPEFLIYFQGTGAADDSGLPNDRFFAVRPEGSVSTLKIQRTERGDSAVYLCASSWRGNTEAFFGQGTRLTVV.

The J gene is TRBJ2-1, the V gene TRBV21-1; the tabulated D call, TRBD2, remains unverified against the DNA. TRBV21-1 is noted as a pseudogene. This CDR3 region has 14 residues. The CDR3 loop reads CAREVRGIGNEQFF. CDR3 bases: TGTGCCCGGGAAGTACGCGGGATTGGTAATGAGCAGTTCTTC.

This clone was recorded only once. The chain links TRBV28 to TRBJ2-1; 12 nucleotides align to TRBD2. Germline V gene data show CDR1 as MDHEN and CDR2 as SYDVKM. This CDR3 has 18 residues. The V and J ends lost 4 bases and 6 bases, in that order; junction bases with no gene match: 13. The CDR3 DNA reads as TGTGCCAGCAGTTCACTAACGTCCACTAGCGGGAGGTTCAATGAGCAGTTCTTC. Translated, it gives CASSSLTSTSGRFNEQFF.

The chain has TRBV6-6 and TRBJ2-3; TRBD2 is a possible D gene (6 bases). Trimming removed 6 bases from V and 0 bases from J, with 10 bases in between. The CDR3 is made up of 14 amino acids. Germline CDR1 MNHNY, CDR2 SVGAGI (reference sequence). In DNA form, the CDR3 reads TGTGCCAGCAGCCTAGCGACAAGCACAGATACGCAGTATTTT. Its protein product is CASSLATSTDTQYF.

This chain connects TRBV5-6 to TRBJ2-1; possible D gene TRBD2, 5 bases. Germline CDR1 is SGHDT and CDR2 is YYEEEE. V was shortened by 3 bases and J by 9 bases, with 10 bases between the two germline ends. The CDR3 spans 12 residues. The CDR3 loop reads CASSWGDLEQFF. CDR3 bases: TGTGCCAGCAGCTGGGGAGACCTTGAGCAGTTCTTC.

The CDR3 DNA sequence: TGTGCCAGCACCCCGGGACAGGGGATAGTCAATGAAAAACTGTTTTTT. Its translation is CASTPGQGIVNEKLFF. The chain links TRBV9 to TRBJ1-4; 10 nucleotides agree with TRBD1. Germline trimming cut 6 bases from V and 5 bases from J; bases unmatched to any gene: 10. The CDR3 consists of 16 residues. Germline CDR1 SGDLS, CDR2 YYNGEE.

The rearrangement uses TRBV19 and TRBJ2-2; a weak D match, TRBD1 (6 bases). V dropped 5 bases and J dropped 1 base, with 11 bases sitting between them. CDR1 and CDR2 from the germline V gene are LNHDA and SQIVND (reference sequence). This CDR3 region has 15 residues. The CDR3 loop reads CASSPGTLNTGELFF. In DNA, the CDR3 is TGTGCCAGTAGTCCCGGGACACTGAACACCGGGGAGCTGTTTTTT. The entire variable domain, with the rest obtained from reference TRBV19 and TRBJ2-2, is as follows: DGGITQSPKYLFRKEGQNVTLSCEQNLNHDAMYWYRQDPGQGLRLIYYSQIVNDFQKGDIAEGYSVSREKKESFPLTVTSAQKNPTAFYLCASSPGTLNTGELFFGEGSRLTVL.

The V gene is TRBV7-9, the J gene TRBJ2-5, with 11 bases aligning to TRBD1. With 1 base clipped from V and 5 bases from J, the junction kept 3 bases outside the gene matches. Germline assignment: CDR1 SEHNR and CDR2 FQNEAQ (reference sequence). This CDR3 region has 15 residues. For the CDR3, the DNA is TGTGCCAGCAGCTTAGGGACAGGGGGCCCGGAGACCCAGTACTTC. Amino acids: CASSLGTGGPETQYF.

This clone was seen just once. The J gene is TRBJ1-2, the V gene TRBV18; TRBD1 matches 7 bases. This CDR3 contains 16 residues. J was trimmed by 0 bases and V by 1 base; bases with no gene match: 5. Germline V CDR1 and CDR2: KGHSH, LQKENI. CDR3 loop: CASSPQGTASNYGYTF. CDR3 DNA: TGTGCCAGCTCACCACAGGGGACAGCCTCTAACTATGGCTACACCTTC.

This chain joins TRBV6-1 and TRBJ2-7; the D gene is possibly TRBD1 (5 bases). The CDR3 sequence is 12 residues long. Germline V gene data show CDR1 as MNHNS and CDR2 as SASEGT. Trimming pared 9 bases from V and 2 bases from J, leaving 11 bases between. The CDR3 here is CASARVAYEQYF. The CDR3, as DNA: TGTGCCAGTGCCAGGGTAGCCTACGAGCAGTACTTC.

The chain is built from TRBV19 and TRBJ2-1; TRBD2 matches 14 bases. The ends lost 5 bases at V and 8 bases at J; junction bases unmatched: 14. Germline loops: CDR1 LNHDA, CDR2 SQIVND (reference sequence). This CDR3 comprises 18 residues. The CDR3 is CASSQSQGLAGESDEQFF. CDR3 DNA: TGTGCCAGTAGTCAGTCCCAGGGACTAGCGGGAGAGAGCGATGAGCAGTTCTTC.

V is TRBV7-9 and J is TRBJ2-3; 10 nucleotides align to TRBD2. Germline CDR1 is SEHNR and CDR2 is FQNEAQ (reference sequence). With V trimmed by 3 bases and J by 2 bases, 5 bases remained unmatched. This CDR3 has 16 residues. CDR3 bases: TGTGCCAGCAGCTTCGGAGCGGGAGGGCTCACAGATACGCAGTATTTT. Amino acid sequence: CASSFGAGGLTDTQYF.

About this clone itself: One end of the junction is discordant with germline, which a read error may explain. The rearrangement joins TRBV7-7 to TRBJ2-3; D remains ambiguous. The CDR3 is made up of 14 amino acids. Germline V gives CDR1 SSHAT, CDR2 FNYEAQ (reference sequence). The chain's CDR3 is CASSAGSYTDTQYF. The CDR3 region has the DNA TGTGCTAGCAGCGCCGGGTCCTACACAGATACGCAGTATTTT.

The chain employs TRBV19 and TRBJ2-1; D might be TRBD2 (6 bases). Trimming took off 5 bases at V and 0 bases at J, with 11 bases between the two ends. CDR3 size: 15 residues. CDR1 and CDR2 from the germline V gene are LNHDA and SQIVND (reference sequence). The CDR3 DNA sequence: TGTGCCAGTAGTCTGTGGGACTCCTCCTACAATGAGCAGTTCTTC. Translating gives CASSLWDSSYNEQFF.

V is TRBV28 and J is TRBJ2-5; D unclear. CDR3 length: 14 residues. Trimming removed 3 bases from V and 7 bases from J, with 15 bases in between. CDR1 and CDR2 from the germline V gene are MDHEN and SYDVKM. The CDR3 DNA follows: TGTGCCAGCAGTTTTCTTGCCGGGTCGGCGACCCAGTACTTC. This gives the protein CASSFLAGSATQYF.

The rearrangement uses TRBV7-3 and TRBJ2-1; tentative D call: TRBD1 (6 bases). Germline V lookup: CDR1 SGHTA, CDR2 FQGTGA. V lost 1 base, J lost 15 bases, and 19 bases lay in between. The CDR3 runs 14 residues. The CDR3 nucleotides are TGTGCCAGCAGCTTAAGGGGGCTAAATGATAGCCCGTTCTTC. Translating gives CASSLRGLNDSPFF.

This clone is a singleton in its sample. The chain combines TRBV7-9 with TRBJ2-2; 9 bases map to TRBD1. The CDR3 has 15 amino acids. J gave up 4 bases and V 6 bases, and 6 bases lay outside the gene matches. The germline CDR1 and CDR2 sequences are SEHNR and FQNEAQ (reference sequence). DNA for the CDR3: TGTGCCAGCAGAAGGGGACAGGGTGTCACCGGGGAGCTGTTTTTT. Translating gives CASRRGQGVTGELFF. Variable domain in full (rest from reference TRBV7-9 and TRBJ2-2): DTGVSQNPRHKITKRGQNVTFRCDPISEHNRLYWYRQTLGQGPEFLTYFQNEAQLEKSRLLSDRFSAERPKGSFSTLEIQRTEQGDSAMYLCASRRGQGVTGELFFGEGSRLTVL.

The chain links TRBV11-2 to TRBJ2-5; TRBD1 aligns across 8 bases. CDR3 length: 15 amino acids. Looked up from germline, CDR1 is SGHAT and CDR2 is FQNNGV. The V gene end was trimmed by 4 bases and the J gene end by 2 bases; junction bases not matched to a gene: 6. The CDR3, as DNA: TGTGCCAGCAGCTATTGGACAGGGCTACAAGAGACCCAGTACTTC. Its translation is CASSYWTGLQETQYF.

The chain combines TRBV6-6 with TRBJ1-1, with a possible D match to TRBD1 (6 bases). CDR1 is MNHNY and CDR2 is SVGAGI in the germline V gene (reference sequence). V was cut by 7 bases and J by 3 bases, with 15 bases left in between. The CDR3 has 14 residues. In nucleotides, the CDR3 is TGTGCCAGCAATTTACAGGGAGTTGACACTGAAGCTTTCTTT. It specifies CASNLQGVDTEAFF.

In DNA form, the CDR3 reads TGTGCCAGTAGTCCCTACCCGACAGGCGACACTGAAGCTTTCTTT. Translation gives CASSPYPTGDTEAFF. The chain recombines TRBV19 with TRBJ1-1; TRBD1 might be the D (6 bases). The V and J ends lost 5 bases and 3 bases respectively, with 16 bases between them. Germline assignment: CDR1 LNHDA and CDR2 SQIVND (reference sequence). This CDR3 is built from 15 residues.

This clone turned up a few times. The CDR3 spells CASSWAGDEQYF. In nucleotides, the CDR3 is TGCGCCAGCAGCTGGGCGGGGGACGAGCAGTACTTC. The rearrangement links TRBV5-1 to TRBJ2-7; 7 bases line up with TRBD2. Per germline, CDR1 SGHRS and CDR2 YFSETQ. J gave up 5 bases and V 3 bases, and 2 bases lay outside the gene matches. This CDR3 is 12 amino acids long.

J is TRBJ1-1 and V is TRBV5-1; D is perhaps TRBD1 (5 bases). The CDR3 has 13 residues. Germline CDR1 and CDR2: SGHRS and YFSETQ. V lost 5 bases, J lost 1 base, and 9 bases lay in between. In nucleotides, the CDR3 is TGCGCCAGCAGGATAGGGGCGAACACTGAAGCTTTCTTT. Its protein is CASRIGANTEAFF.

The chain has TRBV30 and TRBJ1-2; a possible D gene is TRBD1 (5 bases). The CDR3 has 12 residues. Trimming shortened V by 8 bases and J by 4 bases, and 14 bases separated the two germline ends. Germline loops: CDR1 GTSNPN, CDR2 SVGIG (reference sequence). For the CDR3, the DNA is TGTGCCCGCGGGACGGAGAGCTATGGCTACACCTTC. Its translation: CARGTESYGYTF.